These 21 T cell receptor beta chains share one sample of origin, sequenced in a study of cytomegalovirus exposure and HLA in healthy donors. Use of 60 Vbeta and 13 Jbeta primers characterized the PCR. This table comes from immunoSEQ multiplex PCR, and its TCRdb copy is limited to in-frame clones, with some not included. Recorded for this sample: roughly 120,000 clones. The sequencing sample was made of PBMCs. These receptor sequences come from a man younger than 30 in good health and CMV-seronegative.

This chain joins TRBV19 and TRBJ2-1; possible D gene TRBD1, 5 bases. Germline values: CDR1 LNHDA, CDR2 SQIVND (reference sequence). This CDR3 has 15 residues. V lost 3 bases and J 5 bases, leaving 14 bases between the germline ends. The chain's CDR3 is CASSIRQGSDNEQFF. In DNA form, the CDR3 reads TGTGCCAGTAGTATCAGGCAGGGATCCGACAATGAGCAGTTCTTC.

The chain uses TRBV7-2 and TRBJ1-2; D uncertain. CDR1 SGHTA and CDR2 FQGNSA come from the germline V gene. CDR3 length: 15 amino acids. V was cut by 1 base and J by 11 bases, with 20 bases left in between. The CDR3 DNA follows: TGTGCCAGCAGCTTAGGTCTGCGGCCCCCCTATTTGTACACCTTC. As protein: CASSLGLRPPYLYTF.

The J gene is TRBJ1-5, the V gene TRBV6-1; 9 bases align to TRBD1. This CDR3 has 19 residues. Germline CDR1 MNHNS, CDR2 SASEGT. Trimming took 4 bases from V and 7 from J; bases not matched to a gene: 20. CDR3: CASSVVPPWDREGTQPQHF. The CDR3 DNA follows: TGTGCCAGCAGTGTGGTACCCCCCTGGGACAGGGAAGGGACACAGCCCCAGCATTTT.

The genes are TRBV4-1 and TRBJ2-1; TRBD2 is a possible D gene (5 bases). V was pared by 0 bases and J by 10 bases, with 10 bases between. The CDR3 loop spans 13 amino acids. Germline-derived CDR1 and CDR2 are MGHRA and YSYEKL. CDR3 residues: CASSQDLSGEQFF. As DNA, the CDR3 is TGCGCCAGCAGCCAAGACTTATCGGGGGAGCAGTTCTTC.

The CDR3 sequence: CASSWTSGRAGEQFF. The DNA of the CDR3 is TGTGCCAGCAGCTGGACTAGCGGGAGGGCCGGTGAGCAGTTCTTC. The chain recombines TRBV11-2 with TRBJ2-1; TRBD2 matches at 15 bases. The CDR3 is made up of 15 amino acids. Germline V gene sequence: CDR1 SGHAT, CDR2 FQNNGV. The junction had 4 bases not matched to a gene; V was cut back by 4 bases and J by 9 bases.

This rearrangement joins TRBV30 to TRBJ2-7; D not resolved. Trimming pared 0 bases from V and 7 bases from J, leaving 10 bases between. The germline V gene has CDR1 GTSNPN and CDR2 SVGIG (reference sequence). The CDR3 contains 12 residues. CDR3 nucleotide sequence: TGTGCCTGGAGTGTACGGGTCCAGGAGCAGTACTTC. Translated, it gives CAWSVRVQEQYF. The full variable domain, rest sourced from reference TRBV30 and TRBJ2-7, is SQTIHQWPATLVQPVGSPLSLECTVEGTSNPNLYWYRQAAGRGLQLLFYSVGIGQISSEVPQNLSASRPQDRQFILSSKKLLLSDSGFYLCAWSVRVQEQYFGPGTRLTVT.

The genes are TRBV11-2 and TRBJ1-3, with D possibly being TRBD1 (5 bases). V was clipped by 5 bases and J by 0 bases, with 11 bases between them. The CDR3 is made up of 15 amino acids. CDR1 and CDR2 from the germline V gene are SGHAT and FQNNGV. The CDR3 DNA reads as TGTGCCAGCAGCCGACAGTCCCACTCTGGAAACACCATATATTTT. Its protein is CASSRQSHSGNTIYF. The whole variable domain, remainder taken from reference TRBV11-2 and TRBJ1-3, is EAGVAQSPRYKIIEKRQSVAFWCNPISGHATLYWYQQILGQGPKLLIQFQNNGVVDDSQLPKDRFSAERLKGVDSTLKIQPAKLEDSAVYLCASSRQSHSGNTIYFGEGSWLTVV.

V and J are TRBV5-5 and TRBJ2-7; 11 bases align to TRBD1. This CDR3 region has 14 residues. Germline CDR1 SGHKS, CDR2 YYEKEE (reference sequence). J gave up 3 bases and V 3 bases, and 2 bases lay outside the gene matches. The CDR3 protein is CASSSGTGGYEQYF. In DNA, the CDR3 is TGTGCCAGCAGCTCCGGGACAGGGGGCTACGAGCAGTACTTC.

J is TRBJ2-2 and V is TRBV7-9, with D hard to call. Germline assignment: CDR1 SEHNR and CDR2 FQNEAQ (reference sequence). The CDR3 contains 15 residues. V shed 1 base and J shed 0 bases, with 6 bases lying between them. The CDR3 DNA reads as TGTGCCAGCAGCTTAGTAATAGCGAACACCGGGGAGCTGTTTTTT. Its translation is CASSLVIANTGELFF.

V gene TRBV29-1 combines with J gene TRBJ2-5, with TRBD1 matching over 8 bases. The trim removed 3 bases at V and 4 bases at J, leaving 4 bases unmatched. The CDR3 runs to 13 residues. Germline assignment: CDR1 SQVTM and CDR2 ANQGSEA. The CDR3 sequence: CSVEGGTGETQYF. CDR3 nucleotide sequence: TGCAGCGTTGAGGGTGGGACAGGAGAGACCCAGTACTTC.

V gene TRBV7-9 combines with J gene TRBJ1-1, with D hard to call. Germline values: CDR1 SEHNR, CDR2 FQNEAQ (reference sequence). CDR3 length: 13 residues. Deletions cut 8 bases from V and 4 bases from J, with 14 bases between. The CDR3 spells CASGLSSSTEAFF. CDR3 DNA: TGTGCCAGCGGACTTTCGTCGAGCACTGAAGCTTTCTTT.

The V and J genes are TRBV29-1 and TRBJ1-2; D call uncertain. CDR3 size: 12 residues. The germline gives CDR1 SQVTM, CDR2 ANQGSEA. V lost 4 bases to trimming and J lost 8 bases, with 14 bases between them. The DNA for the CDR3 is TGCAGCGTTGGCGACACCTCAAGGGGCTACACCTTC. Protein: CSVGDTSRGYTF. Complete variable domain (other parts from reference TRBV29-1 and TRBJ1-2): SAVISQKPSRDICQRGTSLTIQCQVDSQVTMMFWYRQQPGQSLTLIATANQGSEATYESGFVIDKFPISRPNLTFSTLTVSNMSPEDSSIYLCSVGDTSRGYTFGSGTRLTVV.

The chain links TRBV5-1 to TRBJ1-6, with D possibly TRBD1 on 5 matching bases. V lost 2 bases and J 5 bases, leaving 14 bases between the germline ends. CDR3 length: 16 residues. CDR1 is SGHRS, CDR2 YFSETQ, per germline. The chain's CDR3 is CASSLWAGIDNSPLHF. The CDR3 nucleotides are TGCGCCAGCAGCTTATGGGCAGGGATCGATAATTCACCCCTCCACTTT.

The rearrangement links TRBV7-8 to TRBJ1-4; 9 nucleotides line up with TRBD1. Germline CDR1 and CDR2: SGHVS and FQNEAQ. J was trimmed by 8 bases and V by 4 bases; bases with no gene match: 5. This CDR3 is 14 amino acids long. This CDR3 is CASSSGTGREKLFF. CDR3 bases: TGTGCCAGCAGCTCCGGGACAGGGCGGGAAAAACTGTTTTTT.

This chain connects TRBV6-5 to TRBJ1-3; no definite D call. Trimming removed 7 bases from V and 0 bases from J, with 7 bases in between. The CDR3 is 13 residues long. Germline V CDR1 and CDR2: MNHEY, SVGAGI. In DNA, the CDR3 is TGTGCCAGCACTCGGAGCTCTGGAAACACCATATATTTT. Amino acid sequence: CASTRSSGNTIYF.

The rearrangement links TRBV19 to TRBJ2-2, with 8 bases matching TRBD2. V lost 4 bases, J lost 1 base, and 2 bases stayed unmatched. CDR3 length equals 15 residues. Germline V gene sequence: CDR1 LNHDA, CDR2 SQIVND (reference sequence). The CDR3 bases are TGTGCCAGTAGTAGCGGGGGGAGGAACACCGGGGAGCTGTTTTTT. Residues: CASSSGGRNTGELFF.

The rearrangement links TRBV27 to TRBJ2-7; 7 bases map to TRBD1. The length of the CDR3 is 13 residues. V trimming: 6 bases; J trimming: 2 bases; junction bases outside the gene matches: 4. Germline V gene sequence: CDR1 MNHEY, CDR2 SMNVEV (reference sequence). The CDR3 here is CASSPGGAYEQYF. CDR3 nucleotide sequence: TGTGCCAGCAGCCCAGGGGGAGCCTACGAGCAGTACTTC.

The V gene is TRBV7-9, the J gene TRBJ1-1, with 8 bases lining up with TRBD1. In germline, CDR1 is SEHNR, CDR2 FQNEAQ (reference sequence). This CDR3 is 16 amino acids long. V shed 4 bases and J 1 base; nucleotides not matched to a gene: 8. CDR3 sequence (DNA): TGTGCCAGCAGCTACCGACAGGGGCGTGGGAACACTGAAGCTTTCTTT. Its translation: CASSYRQGRGNTEAFF.

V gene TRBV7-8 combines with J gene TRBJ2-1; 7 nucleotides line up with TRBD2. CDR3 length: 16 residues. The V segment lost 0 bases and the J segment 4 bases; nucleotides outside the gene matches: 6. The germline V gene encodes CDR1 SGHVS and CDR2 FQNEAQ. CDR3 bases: TGTGCCAGCAGCTTAGCGGGAGGGTCGGTATACAATGAGCAGTTCTTC. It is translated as CASSLAGGSVYNEQFF.

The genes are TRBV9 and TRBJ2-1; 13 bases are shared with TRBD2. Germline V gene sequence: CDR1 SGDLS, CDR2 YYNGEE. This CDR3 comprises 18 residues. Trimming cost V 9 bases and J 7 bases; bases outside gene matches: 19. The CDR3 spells CATSPGPHGTSGINEQFF. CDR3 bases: TGTGCCACCTCCCCCGGGCCCCACGGGACTAGCGGGATTAATGAGCAGTTCTTC.

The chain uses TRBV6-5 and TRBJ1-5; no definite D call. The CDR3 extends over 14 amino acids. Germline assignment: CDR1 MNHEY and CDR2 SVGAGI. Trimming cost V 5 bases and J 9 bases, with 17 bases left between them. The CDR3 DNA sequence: TGTGCCAGCAGTGGAGAAGCGGGGAGTTGGCCCCAGCATTTT. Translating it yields CASSGEAGSWPQHF.